The present entry profiles one TCR beta chain with its context. This sample is drawn from a study of siplizumab effects on memory and regulatory T cells. V was clipped by 4 bases and J by 0 bases, with 16 bases between them. Germline V gives CDR1 LGHNA, CDR2 YSLEER. CDR3 length: 16 amino acids. TCRdb's table, derived via immunoSEQ multiplex PCR, lists solely in-frame clones and lacks some. The data show about 75,000 clones, about 92% seen once. V gene TRBV4-3 combines with J gene TRBJ2-7, with D perhaps TRBD2 (5 bases). The source material was CD8+ T cells sorted from blood. The receptor was isolated from a human donor in good health. In DNA form, the CDR3 reads TGCGCCAGCAGCCTTAACCACGGGGAAAGCTCCTACGAGCAGTACTTC. Translating it yields CASSLNHGESSYEQYF.